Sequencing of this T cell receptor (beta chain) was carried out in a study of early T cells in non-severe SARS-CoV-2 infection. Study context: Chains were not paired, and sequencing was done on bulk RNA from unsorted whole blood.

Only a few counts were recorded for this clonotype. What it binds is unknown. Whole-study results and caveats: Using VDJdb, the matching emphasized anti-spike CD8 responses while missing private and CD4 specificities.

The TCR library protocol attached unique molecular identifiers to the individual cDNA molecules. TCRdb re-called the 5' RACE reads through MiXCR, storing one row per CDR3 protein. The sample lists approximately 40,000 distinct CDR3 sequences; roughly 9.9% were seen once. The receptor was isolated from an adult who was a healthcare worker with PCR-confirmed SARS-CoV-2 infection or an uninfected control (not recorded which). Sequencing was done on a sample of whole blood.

The CDR3: CASSLSVRGNYEQYF. Written as DNA, the CDR3 is TGTGCCAGCAGCTTAAGCGTCAGAGGGAACTACGAGCAGTACTTC. The gene calls are TRBV13 and TRBJ2-7, with a tentative D call TRBD2 (5 bases). The V gene's germline CDR1 is PRHDT and CDR2 FYEKMQ (reference sequence). CDR3 length: 15 residues. V was pared by 2 bases and J by 3 bases, with 14 bases between. Together with reference TRBV13 and TRBJ2-7, the CDR3 gives the full variable domain: AAGVIQSPRHLIKEKRETATLKCYPIPRHDTVYWYQQGPGQDPQFLISFYEKMQSDKGSIPDRFSAQQFSDYHSELNMSSLELGDSALYFCASSLSVRGNYEQYFGPGTRLTVT.